The 18 T cell receptor beta chains in this list originate from one sample, sequenced in a study of T cell clones after liver transplantation. The table came from immunoSEQ multiplex PCR; TCRdb's copy has only in-frame clones and leaves some out. The profile shows about 70,000 clones, around 80% of them singletons. The input for sequencing was CD4+ T cells from blood, taken 12 months after liver transplant. The origin of the receptors is a human patient who received a liver transplant. Some T cells here may be from the graft donor.

V is TRBV30 and J is TRBJ1-3; D remains ambiguous. Trimming removed 0 bases from V and 0 bases from J, with 15 bases in between. This CDR3 contains 17 residues. Germline V gene lookup returns CDR1 GTSNPN and CDR2 SVGIG (reference sequence). The CDR3 protein is CAWSVTRRASSGNTIYF. The DNA of the CDR3 is TGTGCCTGGAGTGTAACCCGGCGGGCAAGCTCTGGAAACACCATATATTTT. Full variable domain (rest looked up from reference TRBV30 and TRBJ1-3): SQTIHQWPATLVQPVGSPLSLECTVEGTSNPNLYWYRQAAGRGLQLLFYSVGIGQISSEVPQNLSASRPQDRQFILSSKKLLLSDSGFYLCAWSVTRRASSGNTIYFGEGSWLTVV.

About this clone: One end of the junction is discordant with germline, which a read error may explain. V gene TRBV7-2 combines with J gene TRBJ2-7; 9 nucleotides align to TRBD2. There are 16 residues in the CDR3. Germline V gene lookup returns CDR1 SGHTA and CDR2 FQGNSA. The CDR3 coding sequence is TGTGCCAGCAGCTTAGGGGCTGGGACTAGCTCCTTCGAGCAGTACTTC. Its translation is CASSLGAGTSSFEQYF.

This clone has more than one count but fewer than ten. V usage is TRBV11-2 and J usage is TRBJ1-2, with TRBD1 matching over 8 bases. CDR1 is SGHAT and CDR2 is FQNNGV in the germline V gene. The CDR3 consists of 13 residues. Losses at the gene ends were 1 base for V and 6 bases for J; bases not matched to a gene: 1. CDR3 region: CASSLVTGDGYTF. The CDR3 nucleotides read TGTGCCAGCAGCTTAGTGACAGGGGATGGCTACACCTTC.

The rearrangement joins TRBV28 to TRBJ2-7; a possible D gene is TRBD1 (6 bases). Germline CDR1 reads MDHEN; CDR2 reads SYDVKM. This CDR3 is 16 amino acids long. The V end was cut by 1 base, the J end by 4 bases, with 17 bases between. In DNA, the CDR3 is TGTGCCAGCAGTTTATTTGGATACAGGGCCAGGTACGAGCAGTACTTC. It is translated as CASSLFGYRARYEQYF.

The J gene is TRBJ1-1, the V gene TRBV5-6; D not certain. CDR1 is SGHDT, CDR2 YYEEEE, per germline. The CDR3 spans 16 residues. V was cut by 1 base and J by 0 bases, with 13 bases left in between. The CDR3 loop is CASSLYGENMNTEAFF. The CDR3 DNA reads as TGTGCCAGCAGCTTGTATGGAGAGAACATGAACACTGAAGCTTTCTTT. Full variable domain (outside the CDR3, taken from reference TRBV5-6 and TRBJ1-1): DAGVTQSPTHLIKTRGQQVTLRCSPKSGHDTVSWYQQALGQGPQFIFQYYEEEERQRGNFPDRFSGHQFPNYSSELNVNALLLGDSALYLCASSLYGENMNTEAFFGQGTRLTVV.

This sequence joins TRBV27 and TRBJ1-6; D gene uncertain. Germline assignment: CDR1 MNHEY and CDR2 SMNVEV (reference sequence). This CDR3 spans 14 amino acids. Trimming took off 2 bases at V and 6 bases at J, with 8 bases between the two ends. This CDR3 reads CASSLGQTNSPLHF. In DNA form, the CDR3 reads TGTGCCAGCAGTTTAGGGCAGACTAATTCACCCCTCCACTTT.

The chain couples TRBV14 to TRBJ1-3; D call uncertain. Trimming stripped 6 bases from V and 5 bases from J, with 8 bases between. The CDR3 consists of 12 residues. The germline V gene has CDR1 SGHDN and CDR2 FVKESK. CDR3 nucleotide sequence: TGTGCCAGCAGTCCCAAACGAAACACCATATATTTT. Translating gives CASSPKRNTIYF.

This chain joins TRBV28 and TRBJ2-1; 8 positions match TRBD2. Per the germline V gene, CDR1 is MDHEN and CDR2 is SYDVKM. J was trimmed by 7 bases and V by 6 bases; bases with no gene match: 8. The CDR3 length is 14 residues. The CDR3 DNA sequence: TGTGCCAGCAGGGGGACTAGGCCGTTAAATGAGCAGTTCTTC. Protein product: CASRGTRPLNEQFF.

This chain connects TRBV28 to TRBJ1-5; D not resolved. V lost 5 bases and J lost 3, with 14 bases in between. The CDR3 runs 15 residues. Germline V gives CDR1 MDHEN, CDR2 SYDVKM. The CDR3 is CASSPFPSNNQPQHF. CDR3 sequence (DNA): TGTGCCAGCAGTCCCTTCCCTAGCAACAATCAGCCCCAGCATTTT.

V is TRBV28 and J is TRBJ2-7; tentatively, D is TRBD2 (6 bases). Germline-derived CDR1 and CDR2 are MDHEN and SYDVKM. V lost 8 bases and J 3 bases, leaving 11 bases between the germline ends. The CDR3 is 12 residues long. As DNA, the CDR3 is TGTGCCAGCGGGACTTTCTACTACGAGCAGTACTTC. It encodes CASGTFYYEQYF. Full variable domain (outside the CDR3, taken from reference TRBV28 and TRBJ2-7): DVKVTQSSRYLVKRTGEKVFLECVQDMDHENMFWYRQDPGLGLRLIYFSYDVKMKEKGDIPEGYSVSREKKERFSLILESASTNQTSMYLCASGTFYYEQYFGPGTRLTVT.

The chain links TRBV5-1 to TRBJ1-4, with TRBD1 identical over 7 bases. Per the germline V gene, CDR1 is SGHRS and CDR2 is YFSETQ. The V and J ends lost 3 bases and 2 bases, in that order; junction bases with no gene match: 4. The CDR3 has 15 amino acids. The CDR3 nucleotides are TGCGCCAGCAGCTCGCAGGGGGGTACTAATGAAAAACTGTTTTTT. It translates to CASSSQGGTNEKLFF.

The rearrangement uses TRBV28 and TRBJ2-1, with 8 nucleotides matching TRBD2. The V segment lost 4 bases and the J segment 9 bases; nucleotides outside the gene matches: 14. The V gene's germline CDR1 is MDHEN and CDR2 SYDVKM. The CDR3 length is 16 residues. In DNA form, the CDR3 reads TGTGCCAGCAGTTCCGGGTCCACTAGCGGCTCCAGTGAGCAGTTCTTC. It specifies CASSSGSTSGSSEQFF.

The rearrangement links TRBV9 to TRBJ2-3, with D hard to call. The CDR3 runs 15 residues. In germline, CDR1 is SGDLS, CDR2 YYNGEE. V lost 3 bases and J lost 0, with 11 bases in between. This CDR3 reads CASSADTFSTDTQYF. CDR3 coding DNA: TGTGCCAGCAGCGCAGACACCTTTAGCACAGATACGCAGTATTTT.

The rearrangement links TRBV27 to TRBJ2-6; no reliable D call. The germline V gene encodes CDR1 MNHEY and CDR2 SMNVEV (reference sequence). The CDR3 covers 15 residues. Trimming left V 0 bases short and J 2 bases short, with 5 bases between. CDR3 sequence reads: CASSLSLTGANVLTF. The CDR3 nucleotides are TGTGCCAGCAGTTTATCCCTGACTGGGGCCAACGTCCTGACTTTC.

The chain links TRBV5-4 to TRBJ2-5; TRBD2 agrees at 12 bases. J gave up 4 bases and V 4 bases, and 2 bases lay outside the gene matches. The CDR3 extends over 14 amino acids. Per germline, CDR1 SGHNT and CDR2 YYREEE (reference sequence). CDR3 amino acids: CASSKGLAGETQYF. The CDR3 region has the DNA TGTGCCAGCAGCAAGGGACTAGCGGGAGAGACCCAGTACTTC.

The chain joins TRBV7-9 to TRBJ1-2; D gene unclear. Germline CDR1 reads SEHNR; CDR2 reads FQNEAQ (reference sequence). There are 14 residues in the CDR3. Trimming removed 4 bases from V and 8 bases from J, with 17 bases in between. The CDR3 DNA is TGTGCCAGCAGCTCATCTCGGCCGATTGGGGGCTACACCTTC. Its translation is CASSSSRPIGGYTF.

This chain joins TRBV28 and TRBJ2-5; possible D gene TRBD2, 6 bases. Germline CDR1 and CDR2: MDHEN and SYDVKM. Trimming stripped 6 bases from V and 4 bases from J, with 24 bases between. This CDR3 has 17 amino acids. The CDR3 DNA reads as TGTGCCAGCAGACCTAGGAGGTTTTGGGGAGGAGGAGAGACCCAGTACTTC. Residues: CASRPRRFWGGGETQYF.

This chain connects TRBV5-1 to TRBJ2-5; 11 bases map to TRBD2. Trimming at V came to 0 bases and at J to 5 bases, leaving 12 bases not matched to a gene. Germline V gives CDR1 SGHRS, CDR2 YFSETQ. This CDR3 has 18 amino acids. CDR3 region: CASSLGWLAGGEVETQYF. The CDR3 DNA is TGCGCCAGCAGCTTGGGTTGGCTAGCGGGAGGTGAGGTGGAGACCCAGTACTTC.